This entry lists 21 T cell receptor beta chains sequenced from one sample in a study of monozygotic twins with inflammatory bowel disease. After re-calling the 5' RACE reads, TCRdb lists one entry per CDR3 protein, DNA absent. The specimen's table records about 420,000 distinct CDR3 sequences. Sequencing was carried out using blood. These receptor sequences come from a human donor with ulcerative colitis or Crohn's disease, or a healthy co-twin of an affected twin (not recorded which).

The V gene is TRBV6-5, the J gene TRBJ2-1. Germline CDR1 MNHEY, CDR2 SVGAGI. There are 13 residues in the CDR3. CDR3: CASSYKGNNEQFF.

V and J are TRBV19 and TRBJ1-1. This CDR3 region has 13 residues. Germline values: CDR1 LNHDA, CDR2 SQIVND (reference sequence). The chain's CDR3 is CASSQLMNTEAFF.

J is TRBJ1-2 and V is TRBV18. The V gene's germline CDR1 is KGHSH and CDR2 LQKENI. The CDR3 is 14 amino acids. The chain's CDR3 is CASSPDRGQYGYTF.

The gene calls are TRBV6-5 and TRBJ2-7; the D call from TCRdb, TRBD2, cannot be confirmed without DNA. The length of the CDR3 is 15 residues. Germline CDR1 is MNHEY and CDR2 is SVGAGI. The CDR3 is CASSYSKAVKAGQYF.

The rearrangement links TRBV12-3 or TRBV12-4 to TRBJ2-2. CDR3 size: 14 residues. The CDR3 reads CASSFARNTGELFF.

The genes are TRBV20-1 and TRBJ2-7. Looked up from germline, CDR1 is DFQATT and CDR2 is SNEGSKA (reference sequence). The CDR3 runs 11 residues. The CDR3 protein is CSAIKRDEQYF.

The chain joins TRBV19 to TRBJ1-5. This CDR3 has 17 residues. Germline V gene data show CDR1 as LNHDA and CDR2 as SQIVND (reference sequence). Here the CDR3 reads CASSMYPPTYSNQPQHF.

The V and J genes are TRBV29-1 and TRBJ2-1; TCRdb's D call of TRBD2 is untestable without DNA. The CDR3 is 12 amino acids. Germline CDR1 and CDR2: SQVTM and ANQGSEA. CDR3 sequence reads: CSVSWRDHEQFF.

CDR3 protein: CSATTLRGSKNIQYF. This chain links TRBV29-1 with TRBJ2-4; TCRdb names TRBD2, which stays unverified in the absence of DNA. Germline V lookup: CDR1 SQVTM, CDR2 ANQGSEA. The CDR3 runs 15 residues.

The J gene is TRBJ2-7, the V gene TRBV28; TCRdb's D call, TRBD1, is unchecked because there is no DNA. The germline V gene has CDR1 MDHEN and CDR2 SYDVKM. This CDR3 region has 19 residues. CDR3 sequence: CASSFVAFGGQPKTYEQYF.

The rearrangement links TRBV6-1 to TRBJ2-7; checking the TCRdb D call of TRBD1 is not possible without DNA. Germline V lookup: CDR1 MNHNS, CDR2 SASEGT. The CDR3 spans 14 residues. The CDR3 sequence is CASSETGPDYEQYF.

This rearrangement joins TRBV7-9 to TRBJ2-7; TCRdb outputs TRBD1, but without DNA this stays unchecked. There are 14 residues in the CDR3. Germline CDR1 and CDR2: SEHNR and FQNEAQ (reference sequence). CDR3 loop: CASSLAGDGYEQYF.

This chain connects TRBV29-1 to TRBJ1-1; TCRdb's assignment of TRBD1 cannot be checked, as there is no DNA. From germline, CDR1 is SQVTM and CDR2 ANQGSEA. The CDR3 length is 12 residues. Here the CDR3 reads CSVATGGTEAFF.

The chain joins TRBV7-9 to TRBJ1-2. The CDR3 spans 17 residues. CDR1 SEHNR and CDR2 FQNEAQ come from the germline V gene (reference sequence). The CDR3 loop is CASSSSGGPALAYGYTF.

The chain uses TRBV5-1 and TRBJ2-2; checking the TCRdb D call of TRBD2 is not possible without DNA. Germline CDR1 and CDR2: SGHRS and YFSETQ. The CDR3 runs 16 residues. CDR3 region: CASSRLAGADTGELFF.

The chain carries TRBV12-3 or TRBV12-4 and TRBJ1-2; the TCRdb D gene call, TRBD1, has no DNA to confirm it. The CDR3 loop spans 13 amino acids. This CDR3 reads CASSFKGAFGYTF.

V is TRBV12-3 or TRBV12-4 and J is TRBJ2-1; the TRBD1 assignment by TCRdb is unverifiable without DNA. The CDR3 covers 14 residues. The CDR3 here is CASRLAGGHNEQFF.

The rearrangement joins TRBV6-2 or TRBV6-3 to TRBJ2-7; TCRdb lists TRBD1, though no DNA is available to test this call. The CDR3 contains 14 residues. The germline V gene encodes CDR1 MNHEY and CDR2 SVGEGT. This CDR3 is CASINRDPHYEQYF.

The V and J genes are TRBV19 and TRBJ2-1; the D call from TCRdb, TRBD1, cannot be confirmed without DNA. CDR3 size: 15 residues. Germline CDR1 LNHDA, CDR2 SQIVND (reference sequence). CDR3: CASSLGGADYNEQFF.

This chain joins TRBV20-1 and TRBJ2-7; the D call of TRBD1 rests on TCRdb alone, since no DNA is present to check it. Germline assignment: CDR1 DFQATT and CDR2 SNEGSKA (reference sequence). This CDR3 is 15 amino acids long. This CDR3 is CSARDSAGGSYEQYF.

The chain employs TRBV6-6 and TRBJ1-2; the TCRdb call, TRBD1, lacks DNA for checking. The CDR3 length is 14 residues. Germline CDR1 and CDR2: MNHNY and SVGAGI (reference sequence). CDR3 amino acids: CASSLWGGYYGYTF.